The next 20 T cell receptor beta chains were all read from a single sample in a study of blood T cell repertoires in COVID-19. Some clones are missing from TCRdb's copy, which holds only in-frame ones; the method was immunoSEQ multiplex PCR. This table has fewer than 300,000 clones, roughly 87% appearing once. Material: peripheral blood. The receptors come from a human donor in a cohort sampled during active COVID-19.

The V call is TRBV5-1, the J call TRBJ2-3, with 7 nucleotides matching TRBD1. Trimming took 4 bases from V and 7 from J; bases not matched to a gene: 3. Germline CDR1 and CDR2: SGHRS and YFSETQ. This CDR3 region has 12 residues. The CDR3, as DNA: TGCGCCAGCAGCCCGGACAGGCATACGCAGTATTTT. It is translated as CASSPDRHTQYF.

This chain's CDR3 is CASSSRQHLSYEQYF. The CDR3 coding sequence is TGTGCCAGCAGCTCGCGACAGCATCTCTCCTACGAGCAGTACTTC. The V call is TRBV11-2, the J call TRBJ2-7, with a tentative D call TRBD1 (5 bases). Germline CDR1 and CDR2: SGHAT and FQNNGV. V lost 4 bases and J 0 bases, leaving 13 bases between the germline ends. This CDR3 has 15 residues.

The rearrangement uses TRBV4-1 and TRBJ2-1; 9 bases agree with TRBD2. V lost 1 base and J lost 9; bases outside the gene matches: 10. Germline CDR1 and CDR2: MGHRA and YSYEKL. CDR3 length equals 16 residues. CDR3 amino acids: CASSQVGSGRIGEQFF. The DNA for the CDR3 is TGCGCCAGCAGCCAAGTCGGTAGCGGGAGAATTGGTGAGCAGTTCTTC.

CDR3 sequence: CASSRLDSFSYNEQFF. The CDR3 coding sequence is TGTGCCAGCAGCCGTTTGGACAGTTTCTCCTACAATGAGCAGTTCTTC. V gene TRBV7-9 combines with J gene TRBJ2-1, with D possibly matching TRBD1 (6 bases). Germline V gene lookup returns CDR1 SEHNR and CDR2 FQNEAQ (reference sequence). This CDR3 has 16 residues. Between the trimmed V and J ends, which lost 5 bases and 0 bases, there was a span of 14 bases. The full variable domain, its missing parts supplied by reference TRBV7-9 and TRBJ2-1, is DTGVSQNPRHKITKRGQNVTFRCDPISEHNRLYWYRQTLGQGPEFLTYFQNEAQLEKSRLLSDRFSAERPKGSFSTLEIQRTEQGDSAMYLCASSRLDSFSYNEQFFGPGTRLTVL.

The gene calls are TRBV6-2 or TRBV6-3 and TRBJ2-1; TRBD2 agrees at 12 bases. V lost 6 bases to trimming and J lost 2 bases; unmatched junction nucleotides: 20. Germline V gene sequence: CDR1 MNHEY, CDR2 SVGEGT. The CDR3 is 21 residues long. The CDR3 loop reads CASSSGTVVYPSGRAYNEQFF. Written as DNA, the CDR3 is TGTGCCAGCAGCTCCGGGACCGTGGTTTATCCTAGCGGGAGGGCCTACAATGAGCAGTTCTTC.

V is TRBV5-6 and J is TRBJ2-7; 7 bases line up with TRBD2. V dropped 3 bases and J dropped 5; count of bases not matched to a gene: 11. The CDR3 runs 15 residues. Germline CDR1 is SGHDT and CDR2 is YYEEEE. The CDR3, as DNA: TGTGCCAGCAGCTGGGGAGACGGGAGGTCCCACGAGCAGTACTTC. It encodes CASSWGDGRSHEQYF.

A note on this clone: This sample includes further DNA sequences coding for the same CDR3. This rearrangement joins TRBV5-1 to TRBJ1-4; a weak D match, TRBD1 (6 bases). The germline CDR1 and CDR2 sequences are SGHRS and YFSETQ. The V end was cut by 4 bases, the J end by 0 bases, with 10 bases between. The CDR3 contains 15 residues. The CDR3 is CASSLSGATNEKLFF. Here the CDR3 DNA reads TGCGCCAGCAGCCTCTCAGGGGCAACTAATGAAAAACTGTTTTTT.

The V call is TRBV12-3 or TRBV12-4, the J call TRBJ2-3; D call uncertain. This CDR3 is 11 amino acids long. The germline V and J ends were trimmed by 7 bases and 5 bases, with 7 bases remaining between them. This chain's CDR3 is CASTYGDTQYF. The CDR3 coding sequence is TGTGCCAGCACCTATGGAGATACGCAGTATTTT.

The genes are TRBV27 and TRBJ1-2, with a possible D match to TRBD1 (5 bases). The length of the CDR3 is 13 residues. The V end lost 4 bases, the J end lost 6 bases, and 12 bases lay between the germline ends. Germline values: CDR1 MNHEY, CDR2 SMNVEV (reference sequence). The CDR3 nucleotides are TGTGCCAGCAGTTCGAGGGGCGGGAATGGCTACACCTTC. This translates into CASSSRGGNGYTF.

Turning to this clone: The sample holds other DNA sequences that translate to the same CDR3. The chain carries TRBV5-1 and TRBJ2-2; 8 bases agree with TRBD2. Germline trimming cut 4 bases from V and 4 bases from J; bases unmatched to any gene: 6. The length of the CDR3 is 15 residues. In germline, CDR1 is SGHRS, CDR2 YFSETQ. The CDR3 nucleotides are TGCGCCAGCAGCCCGGGACTAGGTGGCACCGGGGAGCTGTTTTTT. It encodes CASSPGLGGTGELFF.

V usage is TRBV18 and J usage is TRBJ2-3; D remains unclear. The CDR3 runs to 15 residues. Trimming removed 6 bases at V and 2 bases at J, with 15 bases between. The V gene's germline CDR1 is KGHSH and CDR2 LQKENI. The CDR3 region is CASSSRQTHTDTQYF. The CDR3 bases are TGTGCCAGCTCCTCACGGCAGACACACACAGATACGCAGTATTTT.

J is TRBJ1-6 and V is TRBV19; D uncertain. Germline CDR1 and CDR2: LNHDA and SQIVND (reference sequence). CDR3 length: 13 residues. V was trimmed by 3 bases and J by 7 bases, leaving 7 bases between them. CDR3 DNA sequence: TGTGCCAGTAGTATGCAGGAAAATTCACCCCTCCACTTT. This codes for CASSMQENSPLHF.

Here the CDR3 DNA reads TGCGCCAGCAGCCCAGGACTAGCGGGAGTGTACGAGCAGTACTTC. Amino acid sequence: CASSPGLAGVYEQYF. The chain employs TRBV5-1 and TRBJ2-7, with 13 nucleotides matching TRBD2. V trimming: 4 bases; J trimming: 4 bases; junction bases outside the gene matches: 5. The CDR3 runs 15 residues. The germline gives CDR1 SGHRS, CDR2 YFSETQ. Together with reference TRBV5-1 and TRBJ2-7, the CDR3 gives the full variable domain: KAGVTQTPRYLIKTRGQQVTLSCSPISGHRSVSWYQQTPGQGLQFLFEYFSETQRNKGNFPGRFSGRQFSNSRSEMNVSTLELGDSALYLCASSPGLAGVYEQYFGPGTRLTVT.

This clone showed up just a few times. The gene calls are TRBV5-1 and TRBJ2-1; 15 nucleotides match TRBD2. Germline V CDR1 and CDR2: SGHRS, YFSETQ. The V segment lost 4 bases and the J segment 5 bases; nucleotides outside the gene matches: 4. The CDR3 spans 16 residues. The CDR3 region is CASSHGTSGRNNEQFF. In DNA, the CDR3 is TGCGCCAGCAGCCACGGGACTAGCGGGAGGAACAATGAGCAGTTCTTC.

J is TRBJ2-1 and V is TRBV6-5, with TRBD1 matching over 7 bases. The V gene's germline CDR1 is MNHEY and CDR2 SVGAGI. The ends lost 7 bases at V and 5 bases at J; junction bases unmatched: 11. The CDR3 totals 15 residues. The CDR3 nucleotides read TGTGCCAGCACCATACCTCGGGACAGACACAATGAGCAGTTCTTC. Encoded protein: CASTIPRDRHNEQFF.

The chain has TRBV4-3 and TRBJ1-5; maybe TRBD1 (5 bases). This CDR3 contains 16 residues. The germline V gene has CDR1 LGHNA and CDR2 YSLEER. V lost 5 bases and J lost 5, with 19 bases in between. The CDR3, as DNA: TGCGCCAGCAGCTTCACACTTAGTCAAGGGGATCAGCCCCAGCATTTT. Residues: CASSFTLSQGDQPQHF.

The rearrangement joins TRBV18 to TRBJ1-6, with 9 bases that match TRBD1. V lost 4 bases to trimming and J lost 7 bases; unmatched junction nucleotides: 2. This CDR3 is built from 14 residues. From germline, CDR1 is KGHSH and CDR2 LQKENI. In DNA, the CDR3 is TGTGCCAGCTCACTTGGACAGGGGAATTCACCCCTCCACTTT. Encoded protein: CASSLGQGNSPLHF.

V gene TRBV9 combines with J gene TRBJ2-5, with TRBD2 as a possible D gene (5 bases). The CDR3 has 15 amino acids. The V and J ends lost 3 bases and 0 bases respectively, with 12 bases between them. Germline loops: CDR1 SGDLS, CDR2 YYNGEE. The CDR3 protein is CASSESGWYQETQYF. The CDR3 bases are TGTGCCAGCAGCGAGAGCGGATGGTACCAAGAGACCCAGTACTTC.

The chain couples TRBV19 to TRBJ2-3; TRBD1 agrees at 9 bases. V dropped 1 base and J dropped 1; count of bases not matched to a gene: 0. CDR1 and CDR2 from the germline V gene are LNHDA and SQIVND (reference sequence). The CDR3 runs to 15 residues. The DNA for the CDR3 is TGTGCCAGTAGTATAGGGACAGGGGGCACAGATACGCAGTATTTT. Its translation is CASSIGTGGTDTQYF.

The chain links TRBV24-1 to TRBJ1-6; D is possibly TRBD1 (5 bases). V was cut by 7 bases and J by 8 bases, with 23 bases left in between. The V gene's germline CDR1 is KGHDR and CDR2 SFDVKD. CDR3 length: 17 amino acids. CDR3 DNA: TGTGCCACCAGGAGACGGTGGGACTTTAATTGGGATTCACCCCTCCACTTT. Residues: CATRRRWDFNWDSPLHF.